This is a list of T cell receptor beta chains from one sample in a study of blood T cell repertoires in COVID-19. Data came from immunoSEQ multiplex PCR; TCRdb stores just in-frame clones and leaves some out. The data hold 120,000 or so clones, with 87% observed a single time. The sample was peripheral blood. These receptors were collected from a human donor in a cohort sampled during active COVID-19. The CDR3 runs from the conserved cysteine through the conserved F or W. A D gene is named only where the DNA matches it firmly. Size is stated for part of the rows, as once, few or many counts, or as a class when the clone is expanded.

abundance: .; j_gene: TRBJ1-1; d_gene: .; v_gene: TRBV5-1; CDR3nt: TGCGCCAGCAGCTTGGTTTTCGGGTTAAACACTGAAGCTTTCTTT; CDR3aa: CASSLVFGLNTEAFF
abundance: .; j_gene: TRBJ2-1; d_gene: TRBD2; v_gene: TRBV28; CDR3nt: TGTGCCAGCAGTTTTGAACTAGCGGGAGTCAATGAGCAGTTCTTC; CDR3aa: CASSFELAGVNEQFF
abundance: .; j_gene: TRBJ2-5; d_gene: TRBD1; v_gene: TRBV5-1; CDR3nt: TGCGCCAGCAGCAGACAGGGTCAGCAAGAGACCCAGTACTTC; CDR3aa: CASSRQGQQETQYF
abundance: .; j_gene: TRBJ2-1; d_gene: .; v_gene: TRBV4-1; CDR3nt: TGCGCCAGCAGCCAAGAAGGGGCGGCCTACAATGAGCAGTTCTTC; CDR3aa: CASSQEGAAYNEQFF
abundance: .; j_gene: TRBJ2-3; d_gene: TRBD2; v_gene: TRBV27; CDR3nt: TGTGCCAGCAGTAAATTCCCGCCCGGAATGGCGACTCTTCTAGCGGAGATAGATACGCAGTATTTT; CDR3aa: CASSKFPPGMATLLAEIDTQYF
abundance: .; j_gene: TRBJ1-2; d_gene: TRBD1; v_gene: TRBV29-1; CDR3nt: TGCAGCGTTGCGGGCAGGGGGAGCGGTAACTATGGCTACACCTTC; CDR3aa: CSVAGRGSGNYGYTF
abundance: .; j_gene: TRBJ1-3; d_gene: .; v_gene: TRBV19; CDR3nt: TGTGCCAGTAGTATTGGACAAAGAAACACCATATATTTT; CDR3aa: CASSIGQRNTIYF
abundance: .; j_gene: TRBJ2-5; d_gene: .; v_gene: TRBV18; CDR3nt: TGTGCCAGCTCACCTTCTATTCAAGAGACCCAGTACTTC; CDR3aa: CASSPSIQETQYF
abundance: once; j_gene: TRBJ2-7; d_gene: .; v_gene: TRBV14; CDR3nt: TGTGCCAGCAGCCAGAAGAGGGAGCAGTACTTC; CDR3aa: CASSQKREQYF
abundance: .; j_gene: TRBJ1-6; d_gene: TRBD1; v_gene: TRBV6-6; CDR3nt: TGTGCCGGGCGGGACAGTATTGATTCACCCCTCCACTTT; CDR3aa: CAGRDSIDSPLHF
abundance: once; j_gene: TRBJ2-7; d_gene: TRBD1; v_gene: TRBV10-3; CDR3nt: TGTGCCATCAGGGGACAGGCGTCGGACGAGCAGTACTTC; CDR3aa: CAIRGQASDEQYF
abundance: .; j_gene: TRBJ2-7; d_gene: .; v_gene: TRBV7-7; CDR3nt: TGTGCTAGCAGCCCCGGGACTGGCAAAGGAGAGCAGTACTTC; CDR3aa: CASSPGTGKGEQYF
abundance: .; j_gene: TRBJ1-5; d_gene: .; v_gene: TRBV6-5; CDR3nt: TGTGCCAGCGGGGGGGGCCAGGCTCAGCCCCAGCATTTT; CDR3aa: CASGGGQAQPQHF
abundance: .; j_gene: TRBJ1-2; d_gene: .; v_gene: TRBV30; CDR3nt: TGTGCCTGGAGCCCCTCGGGGAGCGGTTATGGCTACACCTTC; CDR3aa: CAWSPSGSGYGYTF
abundance: .; j_gene: TRBJ2-7; d_gene: TRBD2; v_gene: TRBV25-1; CDR3nt: TGTGCCAGCAGTGACCTCCCGGGACTAGCCTACGAGCAGTACTTC; CDR3aa: CASSDLPGLAYEQYF
abundance: .; j_gene: TRBJ1-5; d_gene: .; v_gene: TRBV7-9; CDR3nt: TGTGCCAGCAGCCTGACGGGGGTACAGCCCCAGCATTTT; CDR3aa: CASSLTGVQPQHF
abundance: .; j_gene: TRBJ1-1; d_gene: TRBD1; v_gene: TRBV14; CDR3nt: TGTGCCAGCAGCGCAAACCGGGACAGGGTGAGTTCAGCTTTCTTT; CDR3aa: CASSANRDRVSSAFF
abundance: .; j_gene: TRBJ2-3; d_gene: TRBD2; v_gene: TRBV3-1/TRBV3-2; CDR3nt: TGTGCCAGCAGCCCGTGGACTAGCGGGGGGCCCACAGATACGCAGTATTTT; CDR3aa: CASSPWTSGGPTDTQYF
abundance: few; j_gene: TRBJ1-6; d_gene: .; v_gene: TRBV5-1; CDR3nt: TGCGCCAGCAGCAGCACACAGGGAAATAATTCACCCCTCCACTTT; CDR3aa: CASSSTQGNNSPLHF
abundance: .; j_gene: TRBJ1-1; d_gene: .; v_gene: TRBV6-5; CDR3nt: TGTGCCAGCATTACCGGGACTCGGAACACTGAAGCTTTCTTT; CDR3aa: CASITGTRNTEAFF
abundance: .; j_gene: TRBJ1-4; d_gene: .; v_gene: TRBV30; CDR3nt: TGTGCCTGGCAGGGCCGGACATTTAATGAAAAACTGTTTTTT; CDR3aa: CAWQGRTFNEKLFF
abundance: .; j_gene: TRBJ2-7; d_gene: TRBD2; v_gene: TRBV10-1; CDR3nt: TGCGCCAGCAGTGAGTCGGTAGCGGGGGGCCAGTACTTC; CDR3aa: CASSESVAGGQYF
abundance: .; j_gene: TRBJ2-1; d_gene: .; v_gene: TRBV7-6; CDR3nt: TGTGCCAGCAGCCTCGCGGAGGGACCACATGAGCAGTTCTTC; CDR3aa: CASSLAEGPHEQFF
abundance: .; j_gene: TRBJ1-5; d_gene: .; v_gene: TRBV19; CDR3nt: TGTGCCAGTAGTATAGTGAGGGGGACCTTATTTTCAGGTCAGCCCCAGCATTTT; CDR3aa: CASSIVRGTLFSGQPQHF
abundance: few; j_gene: TRBJ2-1; d_gene: .; v_gene: TRBV20-1; CDR3nt: TGCAGTGCTAGCGATGAGCAGTTCTTC; CDR3aa: CSASDEQFF
abundance: .; j_gene: TRBJ2-5; d_gene: .; v_gene: TRBV28; CDR3nt: TGTGCCAGCAGGCAGGAGACCCAGTACTTC; CDR3aa: CASRQETQYF
abundance: .; j_gene: TRBJ1-5; d_gene: .; v_gene: TRBV9; CDR3nt: TGTGCCAGCAGCGCATCGGGAGTTAGCAATCAGCCCCAGCATTTT; CDR3aa: CASSASGVSNQPQHF
abundance: .; j_gene: TRBJ1-5; d_gene: .; v_gene: TRBV5-8; CDR3nt: TGTGCCAGCTCCCGACAGGTCAATCAGCCCCAGCATTTT; CDR3aa: CASSRQVNQPQHF
abundance: .; j_gene: TRBJ2-7; d_gene: TRBD1; v_gene: TRBV7-9; CDR3nt: TGTGCCAGCAGGGCCGGGACAGGGGGATACGAGCAGTACTTC; CDR3aa: CASRAGTGGYEQYF
abundance: .; j_gene: TRBJ2-3; d_gene: TRBD2; v_gene: TRBV10-3; CDR3nt: TGTGCCATCAGTGAGTCGATCCCTAGCGGGGGGACGGATACGCAGTATTTT; CDR3aa: CAISESIPSGGTDTQYF
abundance: once; j_gene: TRBJ2-3; d_gene: .; v_gene: TRBV11-3; CDR3nt: TGTGCCAGCAGCCCCGCGCGTAGCACAGATACGCAGTATTTT; CDR3aa: CASSPARSTDTQYF
abundance: .; j_gene: TRBJ2-7; d_gene: TRBD1; v_gene: TRBV7-8; CDR3nt: TGTGCCAGCTACCCGGGACAGGGGGCGGAGGAGCAGTACTTC; CDR3aa: CASYPGQGAEEQYF
abundance: .; j_gene: TRBJ1-2; d_gene: .; v_gene: TRBV5-8; CDR3nt: TGTGCCAGCAGCGGGCCCGTTAACTATGGCTACACCTTC; CDR3aa: CASSGPVNYGYTF
abundance: few; j_gene: TRBJ1-3; d_gene: .; v_gene: TRBV3-1/TRBV3-2; CDR3nt: TGTGCCAGCAGCCGACCCGGACTGAGCTCTGGAAACACCATATATTTT; CDR3aa: CASSRPGLSSGNTIYF
abundance: .; j_gene: TRBJ2-1; d_gene: .; v_gene: TRBV19; CDR3nt: TGTGCCAGTAGGATGGACTCGAGCTCCTACAATGAGCAGTTCTTC; CDR3aa: CASRMDSSSYNEQFF
abundance: .; j_gene: TRBJ2-3; d_gene: TRBD2; v_gene: TRBV6-5; CDR3nt: TGTGCCAGCAGGGGGGAGGGAAACACAGATACGCAGTATTTT; CDR3aa: CASRGEGNTDTQYF
abundance: .; j_gene: TRBJ1-5; d_gene: .; v_gene: TRBV7-9; CDR3nt: TGTGCCAGCAGCTTAGGGCCCTTCAATCAGCCCCAGCATTTT; CDR3aa: CASSLGPFNQPQHF
abundance: .; j_gene: TRBJ2-3; d_gene: TRBD2; v_gene: TRBV5-4; CDR3nt: TGTGCCAGCAGCGCGGGACTAGCGGGCACAGATACGCAGTATTTT; CDR3aa: CASSAGLAGTDTQYF
abundance: .; j_gene: TRBJ2-2; d_gene: .; v_gene: TRBV27; CDR3nt: TGTGCCAGCAGTTTCCGCAGGGGGAACACCGGGGAGCTGTTTTTT; CDR3aa: CASSFRRGNTGELFF
abundance: .; j_gene: TRBJ2-1; d_gene: .; v_gene: TRBV28; CDR3nt: TGTGCCAGCAGTTTGTCAGGACTAAGCTCCTACAATGAGCAGTTCTTC; CDR3aa: CASSLSGLSSYNEQFF
abundance: .; j_gene: TRBJ1-1; d_gene: TRBD1; v_gene: TRBV5-1; CDR3nt: TGCGCCAGCAGCTTGGCCGACAGGGCGCTCACTGAAGCTTTCTTT; CDR3aa: CASSLADRALTEAFF
abundance: .; j_gene: TRBJ1-4; d_gene: .; v_gene: TRBV18; CDR3nt: TGTGCCAGCTCATTCGTCGGGTTCGCAACTAATGAAAAACTGTTTTTT; CDR3aa: CASSFVGFATNEKLFF
abundance: .; j_gene: TRBJ2-7; d_gene: TRBD1; v_gene: TRBV20-1; CDR3nt: TGCAGTCCTCGTGGACAGGAAAACTACGAGCAGTACTTC; CDR3aa: CSPRGQENYEQYF
abundance: .; j_gene: TRBJ2-7; d_gene: .; v_gene: TRBV5-1; CDR3nt: TGCGCCAGTACGCCCCTGGCGGCGGCGGGCCCCGACTACGAGCAGTACTTC; CDR3aa: CASTPLAAAGPDYEQYF
abundance: .; j_gene: TRBJ1-5; d_gene: TRBD1; v_gene: TRBV10-3; CDR3nt: TGTGCCATCAGTAAAGGACAGGGGGATCAGCCCCAGCATTTT; CDR3aa: CAISKGQGDQPQHF
abundance: few; j_gene: TRBJ1-3; d_gene: .; v_gene: TRBV7-8; CDR3nt: TGTGCCAGCAGCTTATCGCAGGGTTCAGGAAACACCATATATTTT; CDR3aa: CASSLSQGSGNTIYF
abundance: once; j_gene: TRBJ2-3; d_gene: TRBD1; v_gene: TRBV10-3; CDR3nt: TGTGCCATCAGGGGGACAGGGGCGACAGATACGCAGTATTTT; CDR3aa: CAIRGTGATDTQYF
abundance: .; j_gene: TRBJ1-2; d_gene: .; v_gene: TRBV19; CDR3nt: TGTGCCAGTAGTACAGGACAGAACTATGGCTACACCTTC; CDR3aa: CASSTGQNYGYTF
abundance: .; j_gene: TRBJ1-1; d_gene: .; v_gene: TRBV11-3; CDR3nt: TGTGCCAGCAGTCCACAGGGAGACACTGAAGCTTTCTTT; CDR3aa: CASSPQGDTEAFF
abundance: .; j_gene: TRBJ2-7; d_gene: TRBD1; v_gene: TRBV7-3; CDR3nt: TGTGCCAGCAGCCCCGGACAGGGCCGGTTTGGGCGTTACGAGCAGTACTTC; CDR3aa: CASSPGQGRFGRYEQYF
abundance: .; j_gene: TRBJ1-3; d_gene: .; v_gene: TRBV2; CDR3nt: TGTGCCAGCAGTTCACAGGGTGCTGGAAACACCATATATTTT; CDR3aa: CASSSQGAGNTIYF
abundance: .; j_gene: TRBJ1-6; d_gene: TRBD1; v_gene: TRBV5-6; CDR3nt: TGTGCCAGCAGCTGGGGGACAGGGCGTTCACCCCTCCACTTT; CDR3aa: CASSWGTGRSPLHF
abundance: .; j_gene: TRBJ2-3; d_gene: .; v_gene: TRBV7-8; CDR3nt: TGTGCCAGCAGCAGTCTAGCGTCTTCTAGCACAGATACGCAGTATTTT; CDR3aa: CASSSLASSSTDTQYF